This T cell receptor beta chain appears in the sequencing data of a study of blood T cell repertoires in COVID-19 (dated by TCRdb to the early 2020s). A note on the overall study: The collaborator samples originated in the United States, Italy and Spain and spanned the acute and convalescent phases of COVID-19. Where available, HLA class I and class II types were obtained from metadata supplied by the sample provider rather than from assay-based typing. The material from the prospective study consisted of cDNA or gDNA derived from T cells, B-cell-depleted T cells, or PBMCs. Subjects who had been exposed to COVID-19, were actively infected with it, or had recovered from it provided the deeply sampled blood TCRbeta repertoires that made up the dataset. Samples were obtained from the ongoing ImmuneRACE study (first 160 participants) and from about 1,300 subjects provided by 6 global collaborators. A freely available public database, intended as a resource for researchers studying the immune response to SARS-CoV-2, is where the repertoires were released. Nearly every sample came with metadata listing a de-identified subject ID, COVID-19 status, age in years and sex.

The immunoSEQ Assay, a bias-controlled multiplex PCR, was used to amplify TCRbeta CDR3 regions from genomic DNA. The study's own analysis went as follows. Nucleated cell counts per sample were estimated from amplification of reference gene primers within the assay. To quantify the absolute abundance of each unique TCRbeta CDR3 rearrangement, sequence reads were collapsed and filtered. For each sample, productive Simpson clonality was calculated as the square root of Simpson's diversity index across productive rearrangements. TCRdb mirrors the immuneACCESS table, restricted to in-frame sequences. Some clones are absent from its copies; in checked studies, under half trace to an unresolved V gene, and the reason for the others is unknown. That table gives V, J and clone size, and the DNA gave D and trimming. For this sample the table gives 200,000 to 250,000 clones, of which 70% to 85% were detected only once. Approximately 15% of the sample comes from the top ten.

Results and caveats for the whole study, not just this receptor: How much clinical and demographic metadata was included differed by source and by participant, and the metadata was provided uncurated.

Participants in the prospective study were enrolled through a virtual design, were aged roughly 18 to 95 years, and lived in about 25 United States geographic areas. In the prospective study, participants were assigned to cohorts based on the clinical history participants reported in a screening survey and a study questionnaire. ImmuneRACE Cohort 3 recovered participants were defined by two consecutive negative NP/OP PCR tests, healthcare professional clearance, or symptom resolution. Each participant in the prospective study had whole blood, serum and a nasopharyngeal or oropharyngeal swab collected by mobile phlebotomists. Prospective study participants could optionally give additional blood draws and questionnaires over an approximately 2-month period. Prospective study blood samples were shipped either frozen or at room temperature before DNA extraction. The CDR1 and CDR2 encoded by the germline V gene are SGHTA and FQGNSA. Trimming takes 2 bases from V and 2 bases from J, and the germline ends sit 9 bases apart. The CDR3 covers 14 residues, taking in both the cysteine and the phenylalanine. Kept here is only the CDR3 DNA, which spans 42 bases and is read in frame from base 1.

Worth noting for this clone: The antigen this receptor binds is unknown. No much larger clonotype is one base removed from it; base qualities were not supplied.

Recombination joined TRBV7-2 with TRBJ1-1; a weak D assignment points to TRBD1 (6 bases agree). The receptor's source is a middle-aged man who had recovered from COVID-19. The specimen was PBMCs or T cells enriched from blood (not recorded which). The DNA sequence reads TGTGCCAGCAGCTTACTACAGGGAAACACTGAAGCTTTCTTT. The translation is CASSLLQGNTEAFF.